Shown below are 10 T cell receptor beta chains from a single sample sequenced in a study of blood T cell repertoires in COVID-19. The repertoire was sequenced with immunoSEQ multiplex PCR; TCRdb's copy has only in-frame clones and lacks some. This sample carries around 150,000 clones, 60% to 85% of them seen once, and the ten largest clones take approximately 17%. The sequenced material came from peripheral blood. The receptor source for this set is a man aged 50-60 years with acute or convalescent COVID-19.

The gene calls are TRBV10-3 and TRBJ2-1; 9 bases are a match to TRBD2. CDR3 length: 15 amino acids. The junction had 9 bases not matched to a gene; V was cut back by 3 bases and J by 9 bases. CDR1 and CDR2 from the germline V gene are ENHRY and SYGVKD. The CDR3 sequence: CAISDMSSGVTEQFF. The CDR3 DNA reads TGTGCCATCAGTGATATGTCTAGCGGGGTTACTGAGCAGTTCTTC.

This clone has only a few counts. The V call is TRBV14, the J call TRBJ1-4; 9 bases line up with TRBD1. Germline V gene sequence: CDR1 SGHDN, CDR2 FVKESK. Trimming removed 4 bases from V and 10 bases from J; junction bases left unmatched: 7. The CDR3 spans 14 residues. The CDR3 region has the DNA TGTGCCAGCAGCCTTTACCCGGGACAGGGAAAACTGTTTTTT. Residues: CASSLYPGQGKLFF.

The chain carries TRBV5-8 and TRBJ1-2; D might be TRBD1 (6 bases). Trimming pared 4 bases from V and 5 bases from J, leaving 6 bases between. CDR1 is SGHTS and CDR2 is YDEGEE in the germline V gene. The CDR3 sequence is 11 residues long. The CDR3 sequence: CASSQGYGYTF. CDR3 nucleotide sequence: TGTGCCAGCAGCCAGGGGTATGGCTACACCTTC.

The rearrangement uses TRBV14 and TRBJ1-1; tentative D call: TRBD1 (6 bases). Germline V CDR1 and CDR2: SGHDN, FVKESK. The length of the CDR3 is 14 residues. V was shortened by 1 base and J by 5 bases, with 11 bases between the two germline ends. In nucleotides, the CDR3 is TGTGCCAGCAGCCAAGTCACAGGGCGGACTGAAGCTTTCTTT. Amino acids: CASSQVTGRTEAFF.

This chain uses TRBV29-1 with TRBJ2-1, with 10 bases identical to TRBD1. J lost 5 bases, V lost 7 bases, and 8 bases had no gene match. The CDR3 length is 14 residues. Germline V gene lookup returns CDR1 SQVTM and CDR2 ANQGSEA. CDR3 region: CSAKTGGIDNEQFF. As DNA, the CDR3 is TGCAGCGCCAAGACAGGGGGCATCGACAATGAGCAGTTCTTC.

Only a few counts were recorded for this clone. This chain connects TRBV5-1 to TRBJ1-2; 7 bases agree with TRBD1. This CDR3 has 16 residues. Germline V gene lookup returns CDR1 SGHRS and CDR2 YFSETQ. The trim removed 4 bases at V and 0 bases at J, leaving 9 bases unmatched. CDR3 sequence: CASSPRGQGANYGYTF. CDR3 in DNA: TGCGCCAGCAGCCCCCGGGGTCAGGGGGCTAACTATGGCTACACCTTC.

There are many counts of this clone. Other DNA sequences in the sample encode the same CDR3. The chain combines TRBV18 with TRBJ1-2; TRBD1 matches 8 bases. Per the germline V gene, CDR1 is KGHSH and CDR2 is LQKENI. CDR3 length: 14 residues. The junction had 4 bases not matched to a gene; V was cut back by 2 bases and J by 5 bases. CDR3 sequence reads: CASSPGQGGYGYTF. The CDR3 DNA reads TGTGCCAGCTCACCAGGACAGGGTGGATATGGCTACACCTTC. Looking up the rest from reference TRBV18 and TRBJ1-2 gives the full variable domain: NAGVMQNPRHLVRRRGQEARLRCSPMKGHSHVYWYRQLPEEGLKFMVYLQKENIIDESGMPKERFSAEFPKEGPSILRIQQVVRGDSAAYFCASSPGQGGYGYTFGSGTRLTVV.

The chain's CDR3 is CASSRTQGSDTQYF. The CDR3, as DNA: TGTGCCAGCTCACGAACCCAGGGGTCAGATACGCAGTATTTT. V usage is TRBV18 and J usage is TRBJ2-3; D might be TRBD1 (6 bases). Trimming shortened V by 4 bases and J by 4 bases, and 12 bases separated the two germline ends. From germline, CDR1 is KGHSH and CDR2 LQKENI. The CDR3 sequence is 14 residues long.

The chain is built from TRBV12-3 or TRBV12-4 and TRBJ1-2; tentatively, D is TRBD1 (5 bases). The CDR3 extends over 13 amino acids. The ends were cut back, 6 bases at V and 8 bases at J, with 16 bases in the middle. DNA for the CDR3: TGTGCCAGCAGCCCTGGGGGGACGTGGGGCTACACCTTC. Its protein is CASSPGGTWGYTF.

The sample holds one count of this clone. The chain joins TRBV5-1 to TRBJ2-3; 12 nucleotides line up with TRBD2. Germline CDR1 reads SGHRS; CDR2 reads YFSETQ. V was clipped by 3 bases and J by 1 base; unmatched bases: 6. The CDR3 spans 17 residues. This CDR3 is CASSSRLAGEGTDTQYF. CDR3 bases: TGCGCCAGCAGCTCTCGACTAGCGGGGGAAGGCACAGATACGCAGTATTTT.